These 21 T cell receptor beta chains came from one sample sequenced in a study of T cell repertoires in cytomegalovirus infection (dated by TCRdb to about 2019). Sequencing used an Illumina HiSeq 1500. Through fastp at Q25 and MiXCR, TCRdb rebuilt clones from the public reads, retaining in-frame beta chains. Each entry merges the rows of one CDR3 protein and shows their most common DNA and genes. The sample has some 700,000 distinct CDR3 sequences on record, roughly 36% of them singletons. Clones ranked in the top ten supply 2.5% to 3.5% of the sample. Sequenced sample: PBMCs. These receptors were obtained from a human donor in good health (CMV status not recorded). Some clones in this sample may be carry-over from other donors' samples.

Points on this clonotype: The junction departs from germline at one end; a sequencing error may be responsible. The gene calls are TRBV7-8 and TRBJ1-1; D is perhaps TRBD1 (6 bases). In germline, CDR1 is SGHVS, CDR2 FQNEAQ. The CDR3 consists of 16 residues. The DNA for the CDR3 is TGTGCCAGCAGCTTAGGGTTCGGAGGGGGAGGTACTGAAGCTGTCTTT. Translation: CASSLGFGGGGTEAVF.

Note on this clonotype: Since no conserved phenylalanine or tryptophan closes the CDR3, a read error is the likely cause. The rearrangement uses TRBV5-1 and TRBJ2-1; the D gene is possibly TRBD2 (6 bases). The V and J ends lost 4 bases and 2 bases respectively, with 13 bases between them. The CDR3 loop spans 15 amino acids. The V gene's germline CDR1 is SGHRS and CDR2 YFSETQ. The CDR3 coding sequence is TGCGCCAGCAGCCGCGAAGCGGGTACCTACAATGAGCAGTTCGTC. Its protein is CASSREAGTYNEQFV.

CDR3 protein: CASSLWAHYEQYF. DNA of the CDR3: TGTGCCAGCAGCTTATGGGCTCACTACGAGCAGTACTTC. This rearrangement joins TRBV7-8 to TRBJ2-7; D is undetermined. Germline assignment: CDR1 SGHVS and CDR2 FQNEAQ. Between the trimmed V and J ends, which lost 2 bases and 3 bases, there was a span of 8 bases. The CDR3 runs to 13 residues.

J is TRBJ1-4 and V is TRBV15; unclear D gene. Trimming pared 6 bases from V and 4 bases from J, leaving 9 bases between. This CDR3 comprises 13 residues. Per germline, CDR1 LNHNV and CDR2 YYDKDF (reference sequence). The CDR3 loop reads CATRASLNEKLFF. In nucleotides, the CDR3 is TGTGCCACCAGGGCATCCCTTAATGAAAAACTGTTTTTT.

This clonotype appeared a few times. Written as DNA, the CDR3 is TGTGCTAGTGGGGGTGGTGGCTACACTGAAGCTTTCTTT. This codes for CASGGGGYTEAFF. The chain recombines TRBV12-5 with TRBJ1-1; D not resolved. The V gene lost 6 bases and the J gene lost 3 bases, with 11 bases spanning the gap. The CDR3 sequence is 13 residues long. Germline V gene lookup returns CDR1 LGHNT and CDR2 FRNRAP.

The chain recombines TRBV20-1 with TRBJ2-5; perhaps TRBD2 as D (6 bases). The CDR3 has 11 amino acids. Trimming removed 5 bases at V and 5 bases at J, with 9 bases between. Germline V gene lookup returns CDR1 DFQATT and CDR2 SNEGSKA (reference sequence). The CDR3 here is CSAGAGETQYF. CDR3 in DNA: TGCAGTGCTGGCGCGGGGGAGACCCAGTACTTC.

The chain combines TRBV6-1 with TRBJ2-7, with TRBD2 matching 7 bases. This CDR3 is built from 16 residues. Trimming removed 5 bases from V and 6 bases from J; junction bases left unmatched: 16. Germline CDR1 MNHNS, CDR2 SASEGT. CDR3: CASSPTPFAGVGEQYF. The CDR3 region has the DNA TGTGCCAGCAGTCCTACCCCCTTCGCGGGAGTCGGCGAGCAGTACTTC.

This chain links TRBV7-9 with TRBJ1-3, with 7 bases matching TRBD1. In germline, CDR1 is SEHNR, CDR2 FQNEAQ (reference sequence). This CDR3 has 15 amino acids. Trimming at V came to 7 bases and at J to 0 bases, leaving 6 bases not matched to a gene. CDR3 loop: CASIMGQSSGNTIYF. As DNA, the CDR3 is TGTGCCAGCATTATGGGACAGAGCTCTGGAAACACCATATATTTT.

The rearrangement links TRBV6-1 to TRBJ1-2, with 8 bases fitting TRBD1. Germline assignment: CDR1 MNHNS and CDR2 SASEGT. The trim removed 8 bases at V and 4 bases at J, leaving 12 bases unmatched. The CDR3 runs to 15 residues. Here the CDR3 DNA reads TGTGCCAGCTGCTCAACGGACAGGGCAGGCTATGGCTACACCTTC. Its protein is CASCSTDRAGYGYTF.

This clonotype has only a few counts. The chain's CDR3 is CASRPAVMNTEAFF. In nucleotides, the CDR3 is TGTGCCAGCAGGCCCGCGGTAATGAACACTGAAGCTTTCTTT. The chain carries TRBV28 and TRBJ1-1; unclear D gene. V gave up 6 bases and J gave up 0 bases, with 11 bases separating them. Germline values: CDR1 MDHEN, CDR2 SYDVKM. This CDR3 spans 14 amino acids.

The V gene is TRBV7-6, the J gene TRBJ2-3, with a tentative D call TRBD2 (6 bases). This CDR3 spans 15 amino acids. The germline V gene encodes CDR1 SGHVS and CDR2 FNYEAQ. V lost 7 bases and J 0 bases, leaving 14 bases between the germline ends. The CDR3 coding sequence is TGTGCCAGCACCCGGGGGTGGGCTAGCACAGATACGCAGTATTTT. Its protein is CASTRGWASTDTQYF.

The chain combines TRBV5-1 with TRBJ2-1; D remains ambiguous. The CDR3 runs to 13 residues. CDR1 SGHRS and CDR2 YFSETQ come from the germline V gene. Trimming took 2 bases from V and 5 from J, leaving 8 bases between them. The CDR3, as DNA: TGCGCCAGCAGCTTTGGGCTAGACAATGAGCAGTTCTTC. Translation: CASSFGLDNEQFF. Variable domain in full (rest from reference TRBV5-1 and TRBJ2-1): KAGVTQTPRYLIKTRGQQVTLSCSPISGHRSVSWYQQTPGQGLQFLFEYFSETQRNKGNFPGRFSGRQFSNSRSEMNVSTLELGDSALYLCASSFGLDNEQFFGPGTRLTVL.

The chain employs TRBV7-6 and TRBJ1-1; 7 bases match TRBD1. V was clipped by 6 bases and J by 0 bases; unmatched bases: 13. The CDR3 spans 17 residues. CDR1 is SGHVS and CDR2 is FNYEAQ in the germline V gene. Here the CDR3 reads CASSLSGTVNLNTEAFF. DNA of the CDR3: TGTGCCAGCAGTTTGTCCGGGACAGTTAACCTGAACACTGAAGCTTTCTTT.

A few counts support this clonotype. The V and J genes are TRBV20-1 and TRBJ2-7; D unresolved. Germline assignment: CDR1 DFQATT and CDR2 SNEGSKA (reference sequence). The CDR3 spans 11 residues. V lost 5 bases to trimming and J lost 5 bases, with 10 bases between them. In nucleotides, the CDR3 is TGCAGTGCTCGAAGATTGGACGAGCAGTACTTC. Its protein is CSARRLDEQYF.

The chain links TRBV20-1 to TRBJ2-5; 8 bases fit TRBD2. Germline-derived CDR1 and CDR2 are DFQATT and SNEGSKA (reference sequence). V shed 5 bases and J 1 base; nucleotides not matched to a gene: 18. This CDR3 is built from 18 residues. CDR3 in amino acids: CSAPQETTSGDLQETQYF. CDR3 DNA sequence: TGCAGTGCTCCACAAGAGACCACTAGCGGTGACCTCCAAGAGACCCAGTACTTC.

With regard to this clonotype: The junction does not match germline at one end; this may be a read error. This chain uses TRBV19 with TRBJ1-1; D may be TRBD1 (6 bases). This CDR3 has 18 residues. Germline CDR1 reads LNHDA; CDR2 reads SQIVND (reference sequence). The CDR3 DNA is TGTGCCAGTAGTATAAGGGGGGGGTCGAGACAGAAGAACAATGAAGCTTTCTTT. Encoded protein: CASSIRGGSRQKNNEAFF.

V gene TRBV29-1 combines with J gene TRBJ2-5, with D perhaps TRBD2 (7 bases). Germline lookup yields CDR1 SQVTM and CDR2 ANQGSEA. The CDR3 has 15 amino acids. The germline V and J ends were trimmed by 1 base and 5 bases, with 17 bases remaining between them. CDR3 region: CSVEGGGGAGETQYF. The CDR3 DNA follows: TGCAGCGTTGAAGGGGGAGGGGGGGCAGGCGAGACCCAGTACTTC.

The table lists this clonotype with many counts. J is TRBJ1-3 and V is TRBV7-2; 9 bases map to TRBD1. Germline loops: CDR1 SGHTA, CDR2 FQGNSA. The CDR3 has 16 residues. After removal of 2 bases from V and 4 bases from J, the junction contained 6 bases not matched to a gene. The CDR3 nucleotides read TGTGCCAGCAGCTTAACAACAGGGGGCTTGGGAAACACCATATATTTT. It translates to CASSLTTGGLGNTIYF.

The gene calls are TRBV7-2 and TRBJ2-6; D call uncertain. The CDR3 covers 15 residues. V was cut by 5 bases and J by 3 bases, with 11 bases left in between. CDR1 is SGHTA, CDR2 FQGNSA, per germline. The CDR3 bases are TGTGCCAGCAGCCCCGAGTCTTTTGGGGCCAACGTCCTGACTTTC. The encoded protein is CASSPESFGANVLTF.

This chain links TRBV7-6 with TRBJ2-3; tentative D call: TRBD2 (6 bases). V was pared by 5 bases and J by 5 bases, with 20 bases between. Germline lookup yields CDR1 SGHVS and CDR2 FNYEAQ. This CDR3 is built from 16 residues. For the CDR3, the DNA is TGTGCCAGCAGCAACCCCGAGACTATCGGGAGAGATACGCAGTATTTT. Residues: CASSNPETIGRDTQYF.

As for this clonotype: A much larger clone differs by one base, so this may be a read error. This rearrangement joins TRBV7-9 to TRBJ1-1; the D is unclear. V lost 5 bases and J lost 4, with 11 bases in between. CDR3 length: 13 amino acids. CDR1 and CDR2 from the germline V gene are SEHNR and FQNEAQ (reference sequence). The CDR3 DNA reads TGTGCCAGCAGCCCACCTGGGTGCACTGAAGCTTTCTTT. Amino acids: CASSPPGCTEAFF.